The 32 T cell receptor beta chains in this list originate from one sample, sequenced in a study of identical twins (TCRdb year 2016). The method was 5' RACE. Sequenced using an Illumina HiSeq 2000. Using fastp at Q25 and MiXCR, TCRdb reprocessed the public reads and kept productive beta chains. Merged by CDR3 protein, the rows form single entries marked with the most common genes and DNA. In all, the sample holds approximately 500,000 distinct CDR3 sequences, and roughly 15% of those were seen once. About 0.4% of the sample rests with the top ten. The same sample was also used in a study of yellow fever vaccine responses in identical twins.

The sequenced material came from CD4+ T cells sorted from blood. These receptor sequences come from a woman aged 18-35 years in good health.

The rearrangement uses TRBV28 and TRBJ2-5; TRBD2 agrees at 8 bases. The CDR3 extends over 12 amino acids. V dropped 11 bases and J dropped 13; count of bases not matched to a gene: 15. The germline V gene encodes CDR1 MDHEN and CDR2 SYDVKM. CDR3 amino acids: CASRELAGPLYF. The DNA of the CDR3 is TGTGCCTCACGGGAGCTAGCGGGCCCTTTGTACTTC.

V gene TRBV5-1 combines with J gene TRBJ2-7; 10 bases agree with TRBD1. The CDR3 length is 14 residues. With 4 bases clipped from V and 4 bases from J, the junction kept 5 bases outside the gene matches. CDR1 SGHRS and CDR2 YFSETQ come from the germline V gene. The CDR3 loop is CASSAAGQGYEQYF. In DNA, the CDR3 is TGCGCCAGCAGCGCCGCGGGACAGGGGTACGAGCAGTACTTC.

Comment on this clonotype: Sequence at one end of the junction differs from germline and may be a read error. This chain uses TRBV5-1 with TRBJ2-5, with D perhaps matching TRBD1 (6 bases). In germline, CDR1 is SGHRS, CDR2 YFSETQ. This CDR3 contains 14 residues. In DNA form, the CDR3 reads TGCGCCAGCAACTTGGACAGTACCCAAGAGACCCAGTACTTC. As protein: CASNLDSTQETQYF.

The chain couples TRBV7-8 to TRBJ1-1, with D possibly matching TRBD1 (5 bases). This CDR3 is 14 amino acids long. CDR1 SGHVS and CDR2 FQNEAQ come from the germline V gene. V was shortened by 1 base and J by 7 bases, with 13 bases between the two germline ends. For the CDR3, the DNA is TGTGCCAGCAGCTTAGATCGGCATGGGGGTGAAGCTTTCTTT. Translation: CASSLDRHGGEAFF.

This clonotype was recorded a few times. The rearrangement joins TRBV4-1 to TRBJ2-7; 9 positions match TRBD1. Trimming cost V 4 bases and J 0 bases; bases outside gene matches: 4. The CDR3 has 15 residues. CDR1 and CDR2 from the germline V gene are MGHRA and YSYEKL. CDR3 region: CASSLRTGVSYEQYV. The CDR3 region has the DNA TGCGCCAGCAGCCTACGGACAGGGGTCTCCTACGAGCAGTACGTC.

The rearrangement links TRBV6-4 to TRBJ2-5; D is ambiguous. Germline V gene sequence: CDR1 MRHNA, CDR2 SNTAGT. V lost 7 bases and J 6 bases, leaving 21 bases between the germline ends. CDR3 length equals 15 residues. In DNA, the CDR3 is TGTGCCAGCACTCGTTGGAGCGACCTCCGACAGACCCAGTACTTC. This codes for CASTRWSDLRQTQYF.

This clonotype has more than one count but fewer than ten. The rearrangement joins TRBV24-1 to TRBJ2-3; D is ambiguous. This CDR3 is built from 15 residues. Trimming cost V 1 base and J 0 bases, with 7 bases left between them. In germline, CDR1 is KGHDR, CDR2 SFDVKD. CDR3 nucleotides: TGTGCCACCAGTGATTTCCGGCAGAGCACAGATACGCAGTATTTT. It codes for CATSDFRQSTDTQYF.

The rearrangement uses TRBV4-1 and TRBJ1-1; a weak D match, TRBD1 (6 bases). The CDR3 spans 17 residues. Germline V gene lookup returns CDR1 MGHRA and CDR2 YSYEKL. The ends were cut back, 0 bases at V and 6 bases at J, with 20 bases in the middle. In nucleotides, the CDR3 is TGCGCCAGCAGCCAAGAACTGGAGACAGGTGAGCACGCTGAAGCTTTCTTT. Its translation is CASSQELETGEHAEAFF.

This clonotype has just a few counts. The rearrangement joins TRBV12-3 or TRBV12-4 to TRBJ2-7; the match to TRBD1 covers 7 bases. This CDR3 region has 13 residues. With V trimmed by 7 bases and J by 5 bases, 8 bases remained unmatched. CDR3 amino acids: CASTAQGCHEQYV. CDR3 nucleotide sequence: TGTGCCAGCACGGCACAGGGGTGTCACGAGCAGTACGTC.

This clonotype was recorded at least ten times. The J gene is TRBJ2-1, the V gene TRBV11-2; TRBD2 agrees at 10 bases. Germline V gives CDR1 SGHAT, CDR2 FQNNGV. The trim removed 1 base at V and 2 bases at J, leaving 8 bases unmatched. The CDR3 runs 18 residues. Here the CDR3 DNA reads TGTGCCAGCAGCTTAGTTCCTAGCGGGGGCGCCCCCTACAATGAGCAGTTCTTC. Its protein is CASSLVPSGGAPYNEQFF.

V and J are TRBV18 and TRBJ2-7, with 8 bases fitting TRBD2. The junction had 7 bases not matched to a gene; V was cut back by 3 bases and J by 6 bases. Germline-derived CDR1 and CDR2 are KGHSH and LQKENI. The CDR3 runs to 14 residues. This CDR3 is CASSPFREGSEQYF. The CDR3, as DNA: TGTGCCAGCTCACCGTTCCGGGAGGGGTCCGAGCAGTACTTC.

The genes are TRBV5-1 and TRBJ1-5; no clear D. V was cut by 7 bases and J by 7 bases, with 18 bases left in between. The CDR3 totals 14 residues. CDR1 SGHRS and CDR2 YFSETQ come from the germline V gene. The CDR3, as DNA: TGCGCCAGCGGGCCCCTCGGAGAAGAACAGCCCCAGCATTTT. It translates to CASGPLGEEQPQHF.

The J gene is TRBJ2-3, the V gene TRBV19, with TRBD2 matching 10 bases. This CDR3 comprises 16 residues. The germline V gene encodes CDR1 LNHDA and CDR2 SQIVND (reference sequence). V lost 3 bases and J lost 1; bases outside the gene matches: 4. The CDR3 DNA sequence: TGTGCCAGTAGTATGGGTCTAGCGGGGGGCACAGATACGCAGTATTTT. Translating gives CASSMGLAGGTDTQYF.

This clonotype was detected only a few times. This chain uses TRBV27 with TRBJ1-1; a weak D match, TRBD1 (6 bases). The CDR3 is 14 residues long. V lost 3 bases and J lost 1, with 9 bases in between. Germline lookup yields CDR1 MNHEY and CDR2 SMNVEV (reference sequence). Written as DNA, the CDR3 is TGTGCCAGCAGTTTGACCAGGGGGAACACTGAAGCTTTCTTT. Translation: CASSLTRGNTEAFF.

The V call is TRBV15, the J call TRBJ1-2, with a tentative D call TRBD1 (5 bases). The V end lost 0 bases, the J end lost 8 bases, and 10 bases lay between the germline ends. Germline-derived CDR1 and CDR2 are LNHNV and YYDKDF (reference sequence). The CDR3 runs 13 residues. CDR3 sequence (DNA): TGTGCCACCAGCAGAGATCCAGGGACCGGCTACACCTTC. Translation gives CATSRDPGTGYTF.

The rearrangement uses TRBV4-2 and TRBJ1-5; no reliable D call. Trimming shortened V by 1 base and J by 3 bases, and 10 bases separated the two germline ends. This CDR3 is 15 amino acids long. Germline CDR1 is LGHNA and CDR2 is YNFKEQ. DNA for the CDR3: TGTGCCAGCAGCCAAGGGCGTAACGACAATCAGCCCCAGCATTTT. Translation gives CASSQGRNDNQPQHF.

The V gene is TRBV7-9, the J gene TRBJ2-1; TRBD2 agrees at 10 bases. The CDR3 runs 16 residues. Germline CDR1 SEHNR, CDR2 FQNEAQ (reference sequence). Germline trimming cut 1 base from V and 8 bases from J; bases unmatched to any gene: 8. CDR3 amino acids: CASSLGGAGGDDEQFF. The DNA of the CDR3 is TGTGCCAGCAGCTTAGGTGGAGCGGGAGGGGACGATGAGCAGTTCTTC.

V and J are TRBV3-1 and TRBJ2-1; 9 bases match TRBD2. V shed 3 bases and J 8 bases; nucleotides not matched to a gene: 5. Germline V lookup: CDR1 LGHDT, CDR2 YNNKEL (reference sequence). This CDR3 spans 14 amino acids. The CDR3: CASSHRTSVYEQFF. The CDR3 region has the DNA TGTGCCAGCAGCCACCGGACTAGCGTGTATGAGCAGTTCTTC.

The rearrangement joins TRBV28 to TRBJ2-5; no clear D. The germline V and J ends were trimmed by 7 bases and 5 bases, with 8 bases remaining between them. Germline V gives CDR1 MDHEN, CDR2 SYDVKM. CDR3 length equals 11 residues. The CDR3 loop is CASTNRETQYF. CDR3 nucleotides: TGTGCCAGCACCAACCGGGAGACCCAGTACTTC.

The chain employs TRBV20-1 and TRBJ2-7; D may be TRBD1 (6 bases). The CDR3 consists of 12 residues. Germline CDR1 DFQATT, CDR2 SNEGSKA (reference sequence). V lost 2 bases to trimming and J lost 5 bases, with 10 bases between them. The CDR3 spells CSARQGRNEQYF. In DNA form, the CDR3 reads TGCAGTGCTAGACAGGGGCGGAACGAGCAGTACTTC.

This clonotype showed up just a few times. V gene TRBV12-3 or TRBV12-4 combines with J gene TRBJ2-3; D ambiguous. The V and J ends lost 2 bases and 6 bases respectively, with 9 bases between them. This CDR3 region has 13 residues. CDR3: CASSLSERDTQYF. CDR3 DNA: TGTGCCAGCAGTTTAAGCGAGAGGGATACGCAGTATTTT.

This chain connects TRBV3-1 to TRBJ2-5; 16 positions agree with TRBD2. Unmatched junction bases numbered 10, after V lost 1 base and J lost 5 bases. The CDR3 totals 19 residues. Per germline, CDR1 LGHDT and CDR2 YNNKEL (reference sequence). CDR3 nucleotide sequence: TGTGCCAGCAGCCAAGGCACCTTCGGGACTAGCGGGGGGGGTGAGACCCAGTACTTC. Translation: CASSQGTFGTSGGGETQYF.

This chain's CDR3 is CAISDGLAGVGDTQYF. The CDR3, as DNA: TGTGCCATCAGTGATGGGTTAGCGGGGGTCGGGGATACGCAGTATTTT. The chain carries TRBV10-3 and TRBJ2-3, with 9 bases matching TRBD2. The ends lost 3 bases at V and 6 bases at J; junction bases unmatched: 10. CDR1 ENHRY and CDR2 SYGVKD come from the germline V gene. The CDR3 is made up of 16 amino acids.

This clonotype has more than one count but fewer than ten. V and J are TRBV6-1 and TRBJ1-1; no definite D call. The CDR3 totals 14 residues. Trimming took off 6 bases at V and 1 base at J, with 12 bases between the two ends. CDR1 MNHNS and CDR2 SASEGT come from the germline V gene. The CDR3 bases are TGTGCCAGCAGCCACCGGGAGACGAACACTGAAGCTTTCTTT. This sequence encodes CASSHRETNTEAFF.

In its sample, this clonotype was seen a few times. The J gene is TRBJ2-1, the V gene TRBV7-2; D tentatively reads TRBD1 or TRBD2 (5 bases each). This CDR3 has 13 amino acids. V lost 5 bases and J 8 bases, leaving 13 bases between the germline ends. Germline V CDR1 and CDR2: SGHTA, FQGNSA. CDR3 region: CASSRQMGDEQFF. The CDR3 DNA reads as TGTGCCAGCAGCCGCCAAATGGGGGATGAGCAGTTCTTC.

This clonotype was detected a few times. This CDR3 is CASSQVLGGSPLHF. The CDR3 nucleotides read TGTGCCAGCAGCCAAGTTCTCGGGGGTTCACCCCTCCACTTT. The chain recombines TRBV3-1 with TRBJ1-6; weak D call: TRBD1 (5 bases). Germline V lookup: CDR1 LGHDT, CDR2 YNNKEL (reference sequence). Trimming shortened V by 1 base and J by 9 bases, and 10 bases separated the two germline ends. The CDR3 loop spans 14 amino acids.

This clonotype was seen a handful of times. The chain employs TRBV5-1 and TRBJ2-1; 7 bases match TRBD2. The trim removed 0 bases at V and 5 bases at J, leaving 8 bases unmatched. The CDR3 contains 16 residues. Germline CDR1 and CDR2: SGHRS and YFSETQ. In nucleotides, the CDR3 is TGCGCCAGCAGCTTGGTAGGGCTAGCGGAGAACAATGAGCAGTTCTTC. Protein product: CASSLVGLAENNEQFF.

The rearrangement joins TRBV12-3 or TRBV12-4 to TRBJ2-2, with D possibly being TRBD1 or TRBD2 (5 bases each). The CDR3 sequence is 17 residues long. V lost 5 bases and J lost 4, with 20 bases in between. The CDR3 DNA reads as TGTGCCAGCAGTAACCGGGACCTTCCCCGAGGCACCGGGGAGCTGTTTTTT. Encoded protein: CASSNRDLPRGTGELFF.

The chain recombines TRBV11-3 with TRBJ2-3, with TRBD2 matching 8 bases. V shed 5 bases and J 4 bases; nucleotides not matched to a gene: 8. CDR1 and CDR2 (germline): SGHNT, YENEEA. CDR3 length: 15 residues. As DNA, the CDR3 is TGTGCCAGCAGCCGCCGGACTAGCCGGTCAGATACGCAGTATTTT. Translating it yields CASSRRTSRSDTQYF.

The chain joins TRBV12-3 or TRBV12-4 to TRBJ2-7; unclear D gene. Deletions cut 5 bases from V and 2 bases from J, with 10 bases between. The CDR3 is made up of 13 amino acids. CDR3 sequence (DNA): TGTGCCAGCAGTAAGGACGGAACCTACGAGCAGTACGTC. Translated, it gives CASSKDGTYEQYV.

This clonotype has a handful of counts. The chain joins TRBV3-1 to TRBJ1-5; weak D call: TRBD1 (6 bases). V was trimmed by 4 bases and J by 3 bases, leaving 10 bases between them. Per the germline V gene, CDR1 is LGHDT and CDR2 is YNNKEL (reference sequence). The length of the CDR3 is 14 residues. DNA of the CDR3: TGTGCCAGCAGCCTACAGGGTGACAATCAGCCCCAGCATTTT. Its translation: CASSLQGDNQPQHF.

The chain employs TRBV20-1 and TRBJ2-3; no clear D. This CDR3 has 14 amino acids. The V and J ends lost 0 bases and 3 bases respectively, with 10 bases between them. Germline V CDR1 and CDR2: DFQATT, SNEGSKA (reference sequence). CDR3 amino acids: CSARDQENTDTQYF. In nucleotides, the CDR3 is TGCAGTGCTAGAGATCAGGAGAATACAGATACGCAGTATTTT.